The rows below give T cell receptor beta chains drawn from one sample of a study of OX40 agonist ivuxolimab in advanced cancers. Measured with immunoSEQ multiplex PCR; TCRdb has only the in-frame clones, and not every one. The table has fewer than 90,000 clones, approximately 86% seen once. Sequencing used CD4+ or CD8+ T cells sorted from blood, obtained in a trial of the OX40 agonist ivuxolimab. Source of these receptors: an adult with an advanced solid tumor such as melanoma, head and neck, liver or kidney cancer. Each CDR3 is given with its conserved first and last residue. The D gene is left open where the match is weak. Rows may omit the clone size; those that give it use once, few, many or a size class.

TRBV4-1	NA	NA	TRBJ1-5	CASSQVGYSNQPQHF	TGCGCCAGCAGCCAAGTCGGGTATAGCAATCAGCCCCAGCATTTT
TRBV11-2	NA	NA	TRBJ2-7	CASSFPGALDEQYF	TGTGCCAGCAGTTTCCCCGGGGCGCTCGACGAGCAGTACTTC
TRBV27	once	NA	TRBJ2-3	CASRLSGFFTDTQYF	TGTGCCAGCAGACTTAGCGGCTTTTTCACAGATACGCAGTATTTT
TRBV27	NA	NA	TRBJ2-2	CASMGLTGWLAGELFF	TGTGCCAGCATGGGTTTAACGGGGTGGTTAGCCGGGGAGCTGTTTTTT
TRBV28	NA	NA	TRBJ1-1	CASSPYTSNTEAFF	TGTGCCAGCAGTCCTTACACATCGAACACTGAAGCTTTCTTT
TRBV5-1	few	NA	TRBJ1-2	CASIGAEGYTF	TGCGCCAGTATCGGGGCGGAGGGCTACACCTTC
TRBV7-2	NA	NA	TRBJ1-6	CASRSQGFGSSPLHF	TGTGCCAGCAGATCTCAGGGTTTTGGTAGTTCACCCCTCCACTTT
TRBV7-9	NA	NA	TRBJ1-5	CASRRNNQPQHF	TGTGCCAGCAGACGGAACAATCAGCCCCAGCATTTT
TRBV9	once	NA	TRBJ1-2	CASSVASDTYGYTF	TGTGCCAGCAGCGTAGCGTCCGACACCTATGGCTACACCTTC
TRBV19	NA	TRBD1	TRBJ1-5	CASSIYGQGGNQPQHF	TGTGCCAGTAGTATTTATGGGCAGGGGGGAAATCAGCCCCAGCATTTT
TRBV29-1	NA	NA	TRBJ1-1	CSVEGDLGTEAFF	TGCAGCGTTGAAGGGGATCTAGGGACTGAAGCTTTCTTT
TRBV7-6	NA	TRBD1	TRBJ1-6	CASSLARTGLTPLHF	TGTGCCAGCAGCTTAGCTAGGACAGGGTTAACACCCCTCCACTTT
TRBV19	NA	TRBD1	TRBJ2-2	CASSIPGTGFSGELFF	TGTGCCAGTAGTATCCCCGGGACAGGTTTTTCCGGGGAGCTGTTTTTT
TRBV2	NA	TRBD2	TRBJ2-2	CASSERTSGANTGELFF	TGTGCCAGCAGTGAAAGGACTAGCGGAGCGAACACCGGGGAGCTGTTTTTT
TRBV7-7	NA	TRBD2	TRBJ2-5	CASSLNPSGGQKTQYF	TGTGCTAGCAGCTTAAATCCTAGCGGAGGCCAAAAGACCCAGTACTTC
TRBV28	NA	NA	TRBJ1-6	CASSPIRGNSPLHF	TGTGCCAGCAGCCCAATCCGGGGTAATTCACCCCTCCACTTT
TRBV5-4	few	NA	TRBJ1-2	CASSGGVTTNYGYTF	TGTGCCAGCAGCGGGGGAGTGACGACTAACTATGGCTACACCTTC
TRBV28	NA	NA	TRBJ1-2	CVSRPGQNYGYTF	TGTGTCAGCAGACCTGGACAGAACTATGGCTACACCTTC
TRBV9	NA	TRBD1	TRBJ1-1	CASSVVQGGTEAFF	TGTGCCAGCAGCGTAGTTCAGGGGGGCACTGAAGCTTTCTTT
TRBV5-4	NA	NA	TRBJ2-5	CASSLDGSLQETQYF	TGTGCCAGCAGCTTGGATGGATCTCTACAAGAGACCCAGTACTTC
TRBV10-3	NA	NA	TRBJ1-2	CAISDSPRANYGYTF	TGTGCCATCAGTGATAGTCCCAGGGCAAACTATGGCTACACCTTC
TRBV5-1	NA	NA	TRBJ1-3	CASSLGAGAGNTIYF	TGCGCCAGCAGCTTGGGGGCAGGGGCTGGAAACACCATATATTTT
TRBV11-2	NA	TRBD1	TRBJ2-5	CASRPYTVGGGETQYF	TGTGCCAGCAGACCTTACACTGTAGGGGGCGGAGAGACCCAGTACTTC
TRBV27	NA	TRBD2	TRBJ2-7	CASSSWTSGSNEQYF	TGTGCCAGCAGTTCGTGGACTAGCGGGAGTAACGAGCAGTACTTC
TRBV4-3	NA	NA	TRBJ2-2	CASSLEGAEGAGELFF	TGCGCCAGCAGCCTAGAGGGGGCGGAGGGGGCCGGGGAGCTGTTTTTT
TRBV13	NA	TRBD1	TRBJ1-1	CASSRTGDTEAFF	TGTGCCAGCAGTCGGACAGGGGACACTGAAGCTTTCTTT
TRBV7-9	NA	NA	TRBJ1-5	CASSGDNQPQHF	TGTGCCAGCAGCGGGGACAATCAGCCCCAGCATTTT